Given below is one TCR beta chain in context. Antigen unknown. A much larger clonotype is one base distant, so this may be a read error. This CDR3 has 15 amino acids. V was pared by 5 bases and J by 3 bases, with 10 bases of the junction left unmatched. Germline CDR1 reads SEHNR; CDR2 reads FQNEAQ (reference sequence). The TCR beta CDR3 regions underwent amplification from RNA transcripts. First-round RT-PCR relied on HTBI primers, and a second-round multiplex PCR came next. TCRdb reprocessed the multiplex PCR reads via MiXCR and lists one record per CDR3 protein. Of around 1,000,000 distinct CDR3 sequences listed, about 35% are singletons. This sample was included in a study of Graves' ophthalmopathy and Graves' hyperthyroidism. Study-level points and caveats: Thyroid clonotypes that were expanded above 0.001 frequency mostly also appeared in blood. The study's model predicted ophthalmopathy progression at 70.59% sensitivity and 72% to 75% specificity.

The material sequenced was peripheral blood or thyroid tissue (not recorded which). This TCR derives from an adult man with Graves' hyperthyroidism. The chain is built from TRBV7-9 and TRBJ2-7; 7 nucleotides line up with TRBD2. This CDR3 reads CASSQRDGEVYEQYF. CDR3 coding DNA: TGTGCCAGCAGCCAGCGGGACGGAGAAGTCTACGAGCAGTACTTC.